This TCR beta chain came from a study of cytomegalovirus exposure and HLA in healthy donors. The PCR used 60 Vbeta and 13 Jbeta primers. Assay used: immunoSEQ multiplex PCR; TCRdb lists only in-frame clones, some missing. Of some 120,000 clones in the sample, 81% were seen once. Study results and caveats: More clonal expansion characterized HLA-associated TCR beta chains than equally common others in a later analysis. Indistinguishable V segments such as TRBV6-2 and TRBV6-3 were excluded.

V lost 3 bases and J 8 bases, leaving 10 bases between the germline ends. CDR1 and CDR2 (germline): MGHRA, YSYEKL. This CDR3 is 12 amino acids long. On this clone: What it binds is not known.

V and J are TRBV4-1 and TRBJ1-1; D gene uncertain. The clonotype originates from a woman in her twenties or thirties in good health and CMV-seronegative. Sequences were obtained from PBMCs. CDR3 region: CASSQRAGEAFF. The CDR3 coding sequence is TGCGCCAGCAGCCAGCGGGCAGGAGAAGCTTTCTTT.